This T cell receptor beta chain was profiled in a study of blood T cells in healthy people across ages. With a J-beta primer mix and a sample-barcoded 5' primer, a second PCR ran about 7 to 12 cycles. TCRdb recomputed calls from the 5' RACE reads with MiXCR, one row per CDR3 protein. The repertoire includes hundreds of thousands of distinct CDR3 sequences, about 62% of them detected once, and roughly 22% sits in the top ten. To note about this clonotype: Its cognate antigen is unknown.

Broader study findings: TCR beta diversity per million T cells fell roughly linearly with age.

Deletions cut 4 bases from V and 6 bases from J, with 13 bases between. This CDR3 contains 13 residues. Specimen: blood. The receptor was isolated from a man aged 30 to 45 in good health. This chain uses TRBV12-3 or TRBV12-4 with TRBJ2-7, with D perhaps TRBD1 (6 bases). The chain's CDR3 is CASSSGQYIEQYF. The CDR3 bases are TGTGCCAGCAGTTCCGGACAGTATATCGAGCAGTACTTC.